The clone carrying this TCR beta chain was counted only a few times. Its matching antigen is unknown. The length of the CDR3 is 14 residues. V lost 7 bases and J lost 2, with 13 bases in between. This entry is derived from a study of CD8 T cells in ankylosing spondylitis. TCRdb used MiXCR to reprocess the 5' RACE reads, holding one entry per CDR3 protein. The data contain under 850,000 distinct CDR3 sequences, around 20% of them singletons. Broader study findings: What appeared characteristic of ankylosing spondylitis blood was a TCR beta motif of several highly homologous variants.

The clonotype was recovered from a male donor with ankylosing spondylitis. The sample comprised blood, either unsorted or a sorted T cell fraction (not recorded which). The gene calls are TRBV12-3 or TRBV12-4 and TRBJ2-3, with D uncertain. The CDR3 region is CASTLDVSTDTQYF. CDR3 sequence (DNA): TGTGCCAGCACCCTTGACGTGTCCACAGATACGCAGTATTTT.